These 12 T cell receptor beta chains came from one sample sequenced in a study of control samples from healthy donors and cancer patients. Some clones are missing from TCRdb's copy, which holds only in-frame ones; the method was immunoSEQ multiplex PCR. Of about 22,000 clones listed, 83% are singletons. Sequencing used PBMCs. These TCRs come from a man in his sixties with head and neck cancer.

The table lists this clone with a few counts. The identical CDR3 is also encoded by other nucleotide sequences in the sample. CDR3 region: CASSSRTANTEAFF. The CDR3, as DNA: TGCGCCAGCAGCTCCAGGACAGCGAACACTGAAGCTTTCTTT. V and J are TRBV5-1 and TRBJ1-1; D may be TRBD1 (6 bases). The germline CDR1 and CDR2 sequences are SGHRS and YFSETQ. V lost 3 bases, J lost 1 base, and 10 bases lay in between. CDR3 length: 14 residues.

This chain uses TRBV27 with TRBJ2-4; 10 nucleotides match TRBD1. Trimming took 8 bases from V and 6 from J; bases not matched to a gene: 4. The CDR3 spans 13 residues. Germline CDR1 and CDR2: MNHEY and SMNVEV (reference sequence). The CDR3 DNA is TGTGCCAGCGGGGGGACAGGGGCAAACATTCAGTACTTC. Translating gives CASGGTGANIQYF.

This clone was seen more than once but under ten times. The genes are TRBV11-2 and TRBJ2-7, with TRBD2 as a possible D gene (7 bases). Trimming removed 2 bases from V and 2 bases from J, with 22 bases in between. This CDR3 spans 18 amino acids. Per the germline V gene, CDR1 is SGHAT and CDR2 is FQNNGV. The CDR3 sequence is CASSLFPHRAGGAYEQYF. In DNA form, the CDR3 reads TGTGCCAGCAGCTTATTCCCTCACAGGGCTGGGGGGGCCTACGAGCAGTACTTC.

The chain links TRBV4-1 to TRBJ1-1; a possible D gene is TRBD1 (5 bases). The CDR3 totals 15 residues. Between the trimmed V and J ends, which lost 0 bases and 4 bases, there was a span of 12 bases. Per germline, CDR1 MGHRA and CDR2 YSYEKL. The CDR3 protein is CASSQDSGHPTEAFF. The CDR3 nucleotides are TGCGCCAGCAGCCAAGACTCCGGACACCCCACTGAAGCTTTCTTT.

The DNA of the CDR3 is TGTGCCAGCAGCCAAGCGACAGGGGGGGAGACCCAGTACTTC. This encodes CASSQATGGETQYF. This chain links TRBV4-2 with TRBJ2-5, with 9 bases lining up with TRBD1. J was trimmed by 5 bases and V by 1 base; bases with no gene match: 2. Looked up from germline, CDR1 is LGHNA and CDR2 is YNFKEQ. There are 14 residues in the CDR3.

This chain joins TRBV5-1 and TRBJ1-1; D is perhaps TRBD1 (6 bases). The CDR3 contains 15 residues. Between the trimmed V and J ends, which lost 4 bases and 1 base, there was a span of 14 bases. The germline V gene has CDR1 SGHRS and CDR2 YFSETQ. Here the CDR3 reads CASSNRGAANTEAFF. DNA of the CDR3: TGCGCCAGCAGCAATAGGGGGGCCGCGAACACTGAAGCTTTCTTT.

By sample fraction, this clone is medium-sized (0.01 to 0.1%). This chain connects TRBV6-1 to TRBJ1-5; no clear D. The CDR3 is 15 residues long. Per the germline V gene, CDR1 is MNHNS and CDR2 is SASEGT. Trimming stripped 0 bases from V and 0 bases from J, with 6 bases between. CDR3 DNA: TGTGCCAGCAGTGAAGCGTCCGTTAGCAATCAGCCCCAGCATTTT. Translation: CASSEASVSNQPQHF.

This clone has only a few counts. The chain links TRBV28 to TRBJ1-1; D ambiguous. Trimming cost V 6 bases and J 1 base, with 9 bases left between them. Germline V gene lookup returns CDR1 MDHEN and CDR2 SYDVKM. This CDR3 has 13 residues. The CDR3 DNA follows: TGTGCCAGCAGCCCTAGTAAGAACACTGAAGCTTTCTTT. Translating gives CASSPSKNTEAFF.

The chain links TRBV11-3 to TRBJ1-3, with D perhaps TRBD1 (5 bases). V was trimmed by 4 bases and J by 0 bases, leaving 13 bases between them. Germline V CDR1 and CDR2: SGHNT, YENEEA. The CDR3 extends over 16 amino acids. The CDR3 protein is CASSSRDESSGNTIYF. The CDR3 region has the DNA TGTGCCAGCAGCTCCCGGGACGAAAGCTCTGGAAACACCATATATTTT.

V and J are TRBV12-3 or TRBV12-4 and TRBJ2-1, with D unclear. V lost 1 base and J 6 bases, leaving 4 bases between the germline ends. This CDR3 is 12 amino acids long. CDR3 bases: TGTGCCAGCAGTTTAGAACTCAATGAGCAGTTCTTC. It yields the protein CASSLELNEQFF.

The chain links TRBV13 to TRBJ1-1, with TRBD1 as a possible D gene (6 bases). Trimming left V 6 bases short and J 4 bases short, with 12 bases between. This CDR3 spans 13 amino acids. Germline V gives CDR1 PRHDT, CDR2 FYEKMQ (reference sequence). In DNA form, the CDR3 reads TGTGCCAGCAGTTCTGGACAGACCACTGAAGCTTTCTTT. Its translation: CASSSGQTTEAFF.

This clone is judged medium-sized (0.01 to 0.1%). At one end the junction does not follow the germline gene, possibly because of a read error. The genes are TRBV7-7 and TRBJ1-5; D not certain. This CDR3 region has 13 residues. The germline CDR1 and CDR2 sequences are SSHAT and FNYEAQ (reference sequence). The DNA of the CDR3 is TGTGCTAGCAGCCCGGGCCGAGATCAGCCCCAGCATTTT. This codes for CASSPGRDQPQHF.